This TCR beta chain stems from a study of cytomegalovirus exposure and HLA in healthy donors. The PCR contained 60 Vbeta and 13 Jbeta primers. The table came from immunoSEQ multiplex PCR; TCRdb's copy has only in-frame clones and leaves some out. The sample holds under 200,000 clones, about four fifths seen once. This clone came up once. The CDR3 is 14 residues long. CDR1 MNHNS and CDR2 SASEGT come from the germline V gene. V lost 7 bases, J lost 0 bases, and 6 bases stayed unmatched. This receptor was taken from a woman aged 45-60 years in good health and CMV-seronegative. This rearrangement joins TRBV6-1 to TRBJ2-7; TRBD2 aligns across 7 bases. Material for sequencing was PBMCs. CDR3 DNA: TGTGCCAGCACGGCTAGCGGTCCCTCCTACGAGCAGTACTTC. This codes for CASTASGPSYEQYF.